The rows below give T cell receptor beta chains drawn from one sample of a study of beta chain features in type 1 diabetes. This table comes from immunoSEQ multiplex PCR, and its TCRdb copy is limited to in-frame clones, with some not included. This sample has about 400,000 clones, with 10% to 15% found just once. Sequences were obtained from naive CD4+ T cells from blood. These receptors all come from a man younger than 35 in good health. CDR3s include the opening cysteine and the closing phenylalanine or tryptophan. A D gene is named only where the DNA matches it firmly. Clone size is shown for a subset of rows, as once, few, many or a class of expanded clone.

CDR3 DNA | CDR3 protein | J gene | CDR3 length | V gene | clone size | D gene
TGTGCCAGCAGTACACCGACAGGTCCCTATAATTCACCCCTCCACTTT | CASSTPTGPYNSPLHF | TRBJ1-6 | 16 | TRBV28 | few | .
TGTGCCAGCATGAGGCGGCGGGGGGGTACAGATACGCAGTATTTT | CASMRRRGGTDTQYF | TRBJ2-3 | 15 | TRBV6-6 | once | TRBD2
TGTGCCTGGAACAGGGGGCCGGTGGTGAAGCCCCAGCATTTT | CAWNRGPVVKPQHF | TRBJ1-5 | 14 | TRBV30 | . | TRBD1
TGTGCCAGCAGCCAAAAACGGGGGTATTGGCCCCAGCATTTT | CASSQKRGYWPQHF | TRBJ1-5 | 14 | TRBV7-8 | . | .
TGTGCCAGCTCACCCATTTACCGACAGGGAGACATTCAGTACTTC | CASSPIYRQGDIQYF | TRBJ2-4 | 15 | TRBV18 | . | TRBD1
TGCAGCGTTGGGCTGGGGCCTGAAAAACTGTTTTTT | CSVGLGPEKLFF | TRBJ1-4 | 12 | TRBV29-1 | few | .
TGTGCCATCAGTGTGGGAGCCAACAACTATGGCTACACCTTC | CAISVGANNYGYTF | TRBJ1-2 | 14 | TRBV10-3 | . | .
TGTGCCATCAGAAACCGGGACTCCAGCTCCTACGAGCAGTACTTC | CAIRNRDSSSYEQYF | TRBJ2-7 | 15 | TRBV10-3 | . | .
TGTGCCAGCAGGGACAGGACGAACACCGGGGAGCTGTTTTTT | CASRDRTNTGELFF | TRBJ2-2 | 14 | TRBV9 | . | TRBD1
TGCGCCAGCAGCCAAGATAGATCAGGCCGGGAGACCCAGTACTTC | CASSQDRSGRETQYF | TRBJ2-5 | 15 | TRBV4-3 | few | .
TGTGCCAGCAGCCCGGGACTAGCGGGAGGGTTGGATACGCAGTATTTT | CASSPGLAGGLDTQYF | TRBJ2-3 | 16 | TRBV7-9 | . | TRBD2
TGTGCCAGCAGGGGGTTTGCGGGATCCTACAATGAGCAGTTCTTC | CASRGFAGSYNEQFF | TRBJ2-1 | 15 | TRBV7-3 | . | .
TGTGCCTGCTCTGACTTATCGGAGACCCAGTACTTC | CACSDLSETQYF | TRBJ2-5 | 12 | TRBV30 | . | .
TGTGCCAGCAGCCGATCCTACTACACAGATACGCAGTATTTT | CASSRSYYTDTQYF | TRBJ2-3 | 14 | TRBV7-2 | . | .
TGTGCCAGCAGTCGATCCGGGACAGGGAATAACGAGCAGTACTTC | CASSRSGTGNNEQYF | TRBJ2-7 | 15 | TRBV6-5 | . | TRBD1
TGCAGCGTTGATGGACAGGGGGCTAGGGCCTACGAGCAGTACTTC | CSVDGQGARAYEQYF | TRBJ2-7 | 15 | TRBV29-1 | few | TRBD1